This T cell receptor (beta chain) was identified during a study of long-term antiretroviral therapy in people with HIV. Study results and caveats: Controls exceeded HIV repertoires in CDR3 length range. Diversity rose after ART but stayed below transplant donor controls.

It was version v3.0 of the immunoSEQ assay that was run at survey level. Assay: immunoSEQ multiplex PCR; the TCRdb copy retains only in-frame clones and omits some. This sample has approximately 23,000 clones, with around 81% found just once. Trimming pared 2 bases from V and 10 bases from J, leaving 6 bases between. The CDR3 runs 11 residues. CDR1 is MNHEY, CDR2 SVGAGI, per germline. Comments on this clone: Its antigen is currently unknown.

Sequenced material: unsorted PBMCs, taken 1.5 years after starting antiretroviral therapy. This sequence originates from a man younger than 45 with HIV. The chain combines TRBV6-5 with TRBJ2-1; unclear D gene. This CDR3 reads CASSYQWEQFF. The CDR3 nucleotides are TGTGCCAGCAGTTACCAGTGGGAGCAGTTCTTC.